These 21 T cell receptor beta chains share one sample of origin, sequenced in a study of shared clonotypes between healthy human individuals. Profiled with immunoSEQ multiplex PCR; TCRdb holds only in-frame clones, not every one. This repertoire shows over a million clones, around 76% found once; its top ten account for roughly 1.4%. Sequencing was carried out using memory CD4+ T cells sorted from blood. Sample subset: CD45RA-negative fraction. The receptors shown here come from a man between 18 and 29 years old in good health.

The chain joins TRBV11-2 to TRBJ2-7, with TRBD1 identical over 8 bases. The J segment lost 6 bases and the V segment lost 5 bases, leaving 12 bases of the junction unmatched. The CDR3 is 15 residues long. Germline values: CDR1 SGHAT, CDR2 FQNNGV. DNA of the CDR3: TGTGCCAGCAGCCCCCAGAGGGACAGGACCTTCGAGCAGTACTTC. This codes for CASSPQRDRTFEQYF.

This clone was seen a few times. The chain has TRBV10-3 and TRBJ2-1; D not resolved. Germline V gene lookup returns CDR1 ENHRY and CDR2 SYGVKD. Trimming stripped 0 bases from V and 0 bases from J, with 15 bases between. This CDR3 comprises 18 residues. This chain's CDR3 is CAISESTRAPSSYNEQFF. For the CDR3, the DNA is TGTGCCATCAGTGAGTCGACTCGAGCGCCGAGCTCCTACAATGAGCAGTTCTTC.

In the case of this clone: The same CDR3 can be traced to other DNA sequences in this sample. The chain is built from TRBV5-1 and TRBJ2-1, with TRBD2 matching over 9 bases. Per the germline V gene, CDR1 is SGHRS and CDR2 is YFSETQ. The CDR3 totals 14 residues. The trim removed 5 bases at V and 6 bases at J, leaving 6 bases unmatched. DNA of the CDR3: TGCGCCAGCAGTTTAGCGGGAGCTCTCAATGAGCAGTTCTTC. It encodes CASSLAGALNEQFF.

This chain uses TRBV12-5 with TRBJ2-7; TRBD1 is a possible D gene (5 bases). Germline V lookup: CDR1 LGHNT, CDR2 FRNRAP. The CDR3 is 15 amino acids. V lost 0 bases to trimming and J lost 4 bases, with 13 bases between them. CDR3 region: CASGLVGRARYEQYF. Written as DNA, the CDR3 is TGTGCTAGTGGTTTGGTGGGCAGGGCAAGGTACGAGCAGTACTTC.

A word on this clone: The sample contains more than one DNA sequence encoding this CDR3. The gene calls are TRBV5-1 and TRBJ2-3, with no clear D. This CDR3 contains 12 residues. CDR1 and CDR2 from the germline V gene are SGHRS and YFSETQ. The germline V and J ends were trimmed by 4 bases and 2 bases, with 5 bases remaining between them. The CDR3 bases are TGCGCCAGCAGCCAGAACACAGATACGCAGTATTTT. This codes for CASSQNTDTQYF.

V and J are TRBV30 and TRBJ2-4; possibly TRBD2 for D (6 bases). The CDR3 length is 16 residues. Germline V gene data show CDR1 as GTSNPN and CDR2 as SVGIG (reference sequence). Trimming shortened V by 1 base and J by 0 bases, and 13 bases separated the two germline ends. CDR3 bases: TGTGCCTGGAGTGCAGGAGGGTCTGGAGCCAAAAACATTCAGTACTTC. Translating gives CAWSAGGSGAKNIQYF.

A few counts support this clone. This specimen includes other DNA sequences encoding the same CDR3. The chain employs TRBV19 and TRBJ1-6; 7 positions agree with TRBD1. The CDR3 loop spans 13 amino acids. Germline CDR1 LNHDA, CDR2 SQIVND (reference sequence). Germline trimming cut 6 bases from V and 6 bases from J; bases unmatched to any gene: 2. The CDR3, as DNA: TGTGCCAGTAGGCGGGACAGTAATTCACCCCTCCACTTT. This encodes CASRRDSNSPLHF.

Details on this clone: Additional DNA sequences in this sample encode the identical CDR3. V usage is TRBV20-1 and J usage is TRBJ2-5; D is unresolved. Per the germline V gene, CDR1 is DFQATT and CDR2 is SNEGSKA (reference sequence). V lost 0 bases and J 5 bases, leaving 4 bases between the germline ends. The CDR3 is made up of 11 amino acids. CDR3 region: CSARERETQYF. In DNA, the CDR3 is TGCAGTGCTAGAGAACGGGAGACCCAGTACTTC.

For the CDR3, the DNA is TGCGCCAGCAGCTTGTGGGAGGGTCCGACCTACGAGCAGTACTTC. Its protein product is CASSLWEGPTYEQYF. This sequence joins TRBV5-1 and TRBJ2-7; TRBD2 aligns across 7 bases. Germline V lookup: CDR1 SGHRS, CDR2 YFSETQ. The CDR3 is 15 amino acids. The junction had 6 bases not matched to a gene; V was cut back by 1 base and J by 2 bases.

The chain uses TRBV12-5 and TRBJ1-5; D is unclear. Germline assignment: CDR1 LGHNT and CDR2 FRNRAP. The germline V and J ends were trimmed by 4 bases and 9 bases, with 13 bases remaining between them. The CDR3 totals 13 residues. This CDR3 reads CASGSSIQVPQHF. The CDR3 coding sequence is TGTGCTAGTGGTTCATCGATTCAGGTGCCCCAGCATTTT.

This clone turned up a few times. The V call is TRBV19, the J call TRBJ1-1; no clear D. The CDR3 loop spans 13 amino acids. Trimming took off 6 bases at V and 4 bases at J, with 12 bases between the two ends. Germline CDR1 reads LNHDA; CDR2 reads SQIVND (reference sequence). CDR3 DNA sequence: TGTGCCAGTAGGGATTCTCGAGGCACTGAAGCTTTCTTT. Translation gives CASRDSRGTEAFF.

The chain couples TRBV10-1 to TRBJ1-1, with D maybe TRBD1 (6 bases). V lost 2 bases and J lost 3, with 13 bases in between. The V gene's germline CDR1 is WNHNN and CDR2 SYGVQD (reference sequence). This CDR3 comprises 15 residues. The CDR3 region is CASSELRGQDTEAFF. The DNA of the CDR3 is TGCGCCAGCAGTGAGCTCCGGGGGCAAGACACTGAAGCTTTCTTT.

The J gene is TRBJ1-5, the V gene TRBV7-8; D is unresolved. Trimming removed 3 bases from V and 9 bases from J, with 12 bases in between. The germline V gene has CDR1 SGHVS and CDR2 FQNEAQ. The length of the CDR3 is 13 residues. Written as DNA, the CDR3 is TGTGCCAGCAGCTTGGAGTTCGCGGGGCCCCAGCATTTT. Protein sequence: CASSLEFAGPQHF.

This clone was seen only once. The chain couples TRBV2 to TRBJ2-5, with D unresolved. Trimming took off 4 bases at V and 7 bases at J, with 13 bases between the two ends. Germline V gene data show CDR1 as SNHLY and CDR2 as FYNNEI. This CDR3 has 13 residues. The chain's CDR3 is CASSVEATRTQYF. The CDR3 coding sequence is TGTGCCAGCAGTGTCGAGGCCACGAGGACCCAGTACTTC.

The chain combines TRBV6-6 with TRBJ1-6; a possible D gene is TRBD1 (6 bases). Trimming shortened V by 5 bases and J by 13 bases, and 12 bases separated the two germline ends. This CDR3 comprises 12 residues. Germline CDR1 reads MNHNY; CDR2 reads SVGAGI (reference sequence). CDR3 coding DNA: TGTGCCAGCAGTAACACAGGGAGTCCCCTCCACTTT. Translating gives CASSNTGSPLHF.

V gene TRBV27 combines with J gene TRBJ1-2; the match to TRBD1 covers 11 bases. Germline V lookup: CDR1 MNHEY, CDR2 SMNVEV (reference sequence). The junction had 5 bases not matched to a gene; V was cut back by 3 bases and J by 5 bases. The CDR3 length is 15 residues. As DNA, the CDR3 is TGTGCCAGCAGTTTCGTTGGGACAGGGGGTTATGGCTACACCTTC. Translating gives CASSFVGTGGYGYTF.

The chain has TRBV19 and TRBJ1-5, with 7 positions matching TRBD1. The CDR3 contains 19 residues. Germline V gene data show CDR1 as LNHDA and CDR2 as SQIVND (reference sequence). Unmatched junction bases numbered 18, after V lost 5 bases and J lost 2 bases. The CDR3 sequence is CASSPKGQSGYSRNQPQHF. CDR3 nucleotide sequence: TGTGCCAGTAGTCCAAAGGGACAGAGTGGGTATTCGCGCAATCAGCCCCAGCATTTT.

The sample holds a few counts of this clone. The gene calls are TRBV10-3 and TRBJ1-2; 8 bases are shared with TRBD1. This CDR3 has 15 residues. The germline CDR1 and CDR2 sequences are ENHRY and SYGVKD. With V trimmed by 0 bases and J by 2 bases, 2 bases remained unmatched. The chain's CDR3 is CAISESRTGNYGYTF. The CDR3 bases are TGTGCCATCAGTGAGTCTCGGACAGGGAACTATGGCTACACCTTC.

Only one count was recorded for this clone. The V and J genes are TRBV6-6 and TRBJ1-6; TRBD1 might be the D (5 bases). V shed 2 bases and J shed 10 bases, with 15 bases lying between them. Germline CDR1 is MNHNY and CDR2 is SVGAGI (reference sequence). The CDR3 has 15 amino acids. The CDR3 is CASSYRMLTDSPLHF. The CDR3 DNA sequence: TGTGCCAGCAGTTACCGGATGTTGACAGACTCACCCCTCCACTTT.

The chain recombines TRBV5-4 with TRBJ2-7, with unresolved D. The CDR3 contains 14 residues. From germline, CDR1 is SGHNT and CDR2 YYREEE (reference sequence). V was trimmed by 5 bases and J by 2 bases, leaving 14 bases between them. The CDR3 here is CASSSGLNTYEQYF. The CDR3 DNA sequence: TGTGCCAGCAGTTCCGGGCTCAATACCTACGAGCAGTACTTC.

This clone has only a few counts. The chain couples TRBV15 to TRBJ2-1; 10 nucleotides match TRBD2. This CDR3 is 18 amino acids long. The J segment lost 7 bases and the V segment lost 5 bases, leaving 17 bases of the junction unmatched. Germline CDR1 is LNHNV and CDR2 is YYDKDF (reference sequence). This chain's CDR3 is CATSRTSGEFSSRNEQFF. The DNA for the CDR3 is TGTGCCACCAGCCGGACTAGCGGAGAATTTTCAAGTAGGAATGAGCAGTTCTTC.